A selection of T cell receptor beta chains follows, all from one sample in a study of T cell responses to AZD1222 COVID-19 vaccine. The table came from immunoSEQ multiplex PCR; TCRdb's copy has only in-frame clones and leaves some out. Among 95,000 to 100,000 clones listed, 90% were seen once. Source: peripheral blood, taken on day 0 of AZD1222 vaccination. The receptor set was obtained from an adult in good health. Each CDR3 is given with its conserved first and last residue. D genes are given only for firm matches. Size is stated for part of the rows, as once, few or many counts, or as a class when the clone is expanded.

d_call clone_size j_call v_call cdr3_nt cdr3_aa
TRBD1 - TRBJ2-5 TRBV27 TGTGCCAGCATCTCCCGACAGGGTAATACGGAGACCCAGTACTTC CASISRQGNTETQYF
TRBD1 few TRBJ1-6 TRBV2 TGTGCCAGCACCATTCGAGGGGGCCGGTCACCCCTCCACTTT CASTIRGGRSPLHF
- - TRBJ2-2 TRBV14 TGTGCCAGCAGCACAATTGCAGGGGCGGTCGGGGAGCTGTTTTTT CASSTIAGAVGELFF
- - TRBJ1-2 TRBV5-1 TGCGCCAGCAGCGCACTAGGGGCTAACTATGGCTACACCTTC CASSALGANYGYTF
- - TRBJ1-4 TRBV25-1 TGTGCCAGCAGTGAATATGAGGACAGCCCCAGACTTGGTGAAAAACTGTTTTTT CASSEYEDSPRLGEKLFF
TRBD1 - TRBJ2-2 TRBV29-1 TGCAGCGTTGCAGCAGGGGGCAAAGACACCGGGGAGCTGTTTTTT CSVAAGGKDTGELFF
- - TRBJ1-2 TRBV7-9 TGTGCCAGCAGCTCAGCGGACAATTCGCACTATGGCTACACCTTC CASSSADNSHYGYTF
- - TRBJ1-6 TRBV2 TGTGCCAGCAGGGTGGGGGTTTCGGATTCACCCCTCCACTTT CASRVGVSDSPLHF
TRBD2 - TRBJ2-5 TRBV3-1/TRBV3-2 TGTGCCAGCAGCCCTAGCGGGGCCGCGGGGACCCAGTACTTC CASSPSGAAGTQYF
TRBD1 - TRBJ2-7 TRBV18 TGTGCCAGCTCATCTGGGACAGGGATCTACGAGCAGTACTTC CASSSGTGIYEQYF
- - TRBJ2-5 TRBV27 TGTGCCAGCAGCCGTGCGCGGATGGATCAAGAGACCCAGTACTTC CASSRARMDQETQYF
TRBD2 - TRBJ2-7 TRBV3-1/TRBV3-2 TGTGCCAGCGGGACTAGCGGGTCCTACGAGCAGTACTTC CASGTSGSYEQYF
TRBD1 once TRBJ1-2 TRBV2 TGTGCCACGACAGGGGGCGCCGCCTATGGCTACACCTTC CATTGGAAYGYTF
- - TRBJ1-2 TRBV27 TGTGCCAGCAGTTTGGGGGGGCTCGGCTATGGCTACACCTTC CASSLGGLGYGYTF
- few TRBJ1-2 TRBV5-1 TGCGCCAGCAGCTTGGGTAGGGGCGGAGGTGGCTACACCTTC CASSLGRGGGGYTF
- - TRBJ2-3 TRBV19 TGTGCCAGTAGTATAGGACAGAGCACAGATACGCAGTATTTT CASSIGQSTDTQYF
- - TRBJ1-6 TRBV5-4 TGTGCCAGCAGCTTGGCCGGGGGTTCCTATAATTCACCCCTCCACTTT CASSLAGGSYNSPLHF
- - TRBJ2-2 TRBV6-1 TGTGCCAGCAGTGAATTGGGCAGGGAAACTACCGGGGAGCTGTTTTTT CASSELGRETTGELFF
TRBD1 - TRBJ1-5 TRBV24-1 TGTGCCACCAGTGACAGAAGACAGGGGGTCGTGTATAGCAATCAGCCCCAGCATTTT CATSDRRQGVVYSNQPQHF
- - TRBJ1-5 TRBV3-1/TRBV3-2 TGTGCCAGCAGCCAGTCGACAGCGGTAGACCAGCCCCAGCATTTT CASSQSTAVDQPQHF
TRBD1 - TRBJ1-4 TRBV6-5 TGTGCCAGCAGAGATCCGGGACAGGGAGGTGAAAAACTGTTTTTT CASRDPGQGGEKLFF
- few TRBJ1-4 TRBV5-1 TGCGCCAGCAGCCCCTCCTGGGGCCCTAATGAAAAACTGTTTTTT CASSPSWGPNEKLFF
- - TRBJ1-1 TRBV29-1 TGCAGCGTTGGGGGAGACAGCCTCACTGAAGCTTTCTTT CSVGGDSLTEAFF
TRBD1 once TRBJ1-1 TRBV27 TGTGCCAGCAGTTTATCAGGTGAGACAGGGGGTACTGAAGCTTTCTTT CASSLSGETGGTEAFF
TRBD1 - TRBJ1-1 TRBV5-1 TGCGCCAGCAGCCTCAAACAGGGGGTCACTGAAGCTTTCTTT CASSLKQGVTEAFF
TRBD1 - TRBJ1-4 TRBV2 TGTGCCAGCAGTGGGGACAGAAAGAAACCAACTAATGAAAAACTGTTTTTT CASSGDRKKPTNEKLFF
- - TRBJ1-1 TRBV2 TGTGCCACCGGGACGGGGAACACTGAAGCTTTCTTT CATGTGNTEAFF
- - TRBJ1-1 TRBV3-1/TRBV3-2 TGTGCCAGCAGCCATCTCGGCATCGGGAACACTGAAGCTTTCTTT CASSHLGIGNTEAFF
TRBD1 - TRBJ2-5 TRBV5-1 TGCGCCAGCAGCCGGGACAGGGATGAGACCCAGTACTTC CASSRDRDETQYF